This is a list of T cell receptor beta chains from one sample in a study of blood T cell repertoires in COVID-19. Some clones are missing from TCRdb's copy, which holds only in-frame ones; the method was immunoSEQ multiplex PCR. The data contain about 110,000 clones, roughly 90% of them singletons. The sequencing input was peripheral blood. These receptors originate from a man aged 35-49 years with active or convalescent COVID-19. Each CDR3 is given without its conserved first and last residue. The D gene is left open where the match is weak.

ASRTRWDTTRKLF	NA	TRBV28	TRBJ1-4
ASTSPFFSGNYEQY	NA	TRBV28	TRBJ2-7
ASSEAPGGYGYT	NA	TRBV6-4	TRBJ1-2
ASSVGDRGSLGEQY	TRBD1	TRBV9	TRBJ2-7
SGGQTYEQY	NA	TRBV29-1	TRBJ2-7
ASSAVGTPPYEQY	NA	TRBV7-9	TRBJ2-7
ASSFRGTANEQF	NA	TRBV5-5	TRBJ2-1
ASSNGLAGYYEQY	TRBD2	TRBV5-4	TRBJ2-7
SGSLNPSYGYT	NA	TRBV29-1	TRBJ1-2
ASSFASGRKWTGELF	TRBD2	TRBV28	TRBJ2-2
ASSPRGSGPLGYT	NA	TRBV6-5	TRBJ1-2
ASSSQANTEAF	NA	TRBV7-2	TRBJ1-1
ASSRLSGIGYGYT	NA	TRBV28	TRBJ1-2
ASSQVDRVEFGYT	TRBD1	TRBV3-1/TRBV3-2	TRBJ1-2
ASSPTPGHPI	NA	TRBV7-9	TRBJ1-5
STSSLAGVGGKQF	TRBD2	TRBV29-1	TRBJ2-1
ASSSPGYTDTQY	NA	TRBV7-9	TRBJ2-3
ASSPFYEQY	NA	TRBV2	TRBJ2-7
ASSFIAGVGYNEQF	TRBD2	TRBV6-4	TRBJ2-1
ASSSLAILQY	TRBD2	TRBV12-3/TRBV12-4	TRBJ2-7
ASSFGQGQETQY	TRBD1	TRBV5-4	TRBJ2-5
ASSYSFTEAF	NA	TRBV6-2/TRBV6-3	TRBJ1-1
ASIQGQGTEAF	TRBD1	TRBV19	TRBJ1-1
ASSPNPLKPRGNEQF	NA	TRBV7-2	TRBJ2-1
ASSLVDRRIPEAF	TRBD1	TRBV7-9	TRBJ1-1
ASSQGTGGKAF	TRBD1	TRBV3-1/TRBV3-2	TRBJ1-1
ASSPPQTTDTQY	NA	TRBV18	TRBJ2-3
ASSVAEARANTGELF	NA	TRBV9	TRBJ2-2
ASNAGGTEAF	TRBD1	TRBV5-1	TRBJ1-1
ASNTGAGAYGYT	TRBD1	TRBV6-5	TRBJ1-2
ASSSGTASNQPQH	NA	TRBV7-9	TRBJ1-5
ASSLAGNYGYT	NA	TRBV11-3	TRBJ1-2
ASSSDGLGSGNTIY	NA	TRBV19	TRBJ1-3
ASRPGAGAVYGYT	NA	TRBV28	TRBJ1-2
ASSSGPSGADTGELF	NA	TRBV7-7	TRBJ2-2
ASSPGGGYEQY	TRBD2	TRBV5-4	TRBJ2-7
ASSLQGLFSGNTIY	NA	TRBV7-3	TRBJ1-3
ASAGGIEAF	NA	TRBV28	TRBJ1-1
ASSLGTGDSNQPQH	TRBD1	TRBV5-4	TRBJ1-5
ASRSQGAYGYT	TRBD1	TRBV6-6	TRBJ1-2
ASSPRGLGGTGELF	TRBD1	TRBV7-6	TRBJ2-2
AISDKARGETQY	NA	TRBV10-3	TRBJ2-5
ASSPTSTGLTQETQY	TRBD1	TRBV27	TRBJ2-5
ASSSAAGTVNFYEQY	TRBD1	TRBV5-1	TRBJ2-7
ASSPRSGATNEKLF	NA	TRBV28	TRBJ1-4
ASSYKGGTEAF	NA	TRBV6-5	TRBJ1-1
ASSLRRFISGNTIY	NA	TRBV28	TRBJ1-3
ATSRTTSEYTIY	NA	TRBV15	TRBJ1-3
ASSLWWATQSYEQY	NA	TRBV28	TRBJ2-7
ASSFLDNGSPLH	NA	TRBV27	TRBJ1-6
ASSIFSGNNEQF	TRBD2	TRBV19	TRBJ2-1
ASSLVGRKEETQY	NA	TRBV5-4	TRBJ2-5
ASSLVPVETDTQY	NA	TRBV19	TRBJ2-3
ASSPDRGGNSPLH	TRBD1	TRBV5-1	TRBJ1-6
ASSPYRVNEAF	NA	TRBV18	TRBJ1-1
ASSSSTGTDTQY	NA	TRBV7-2	TRBJ2-3